Below, 22 T cell receptor beta chains from the same sample are listed, as sequenced in a study of cytomegalovirus exposure and HLA in healthy donors. Profiled with immunoSEQ multiplex PCR; TCRdb holds only in-frame clones, not every one. The profile shows about 200,000 clones, about 90% of them singletons. The material sequenced was PBMCs. The source is a woman between 18 and 29 years old in good health and CMV-seronegative.

This clone has more than one count but fewer than ten. The chain uses TRBV1 and TRBJ1-2; the table's D call of TRBD1 was not tested on the DNA. TRBV1 is labeled a pseudogene. The CDR3 spans 15 residues. CDR3 sequence: CTSSLQGRTNYGYTF. CDR3 nucleotide sequence: TGCACCAGCAGCTTGCAGGGGCGTACTAACTATGGCTACACCTTC.

This clone is a singleton in its sample. The chain links TRBV28 to TRBJ2-7, with a weak D call TRBD2 (5 bases). V lost 4 bases to trimming and J lost 3 bases, with 10 bases between them. This CDR3 contains 13 residues. The germline V gene encodes CDR1 MDHEN and CDR2 SYDVKM. CDR3 loop: CASSSVEGYEQYF. Here the CDR3 DNA reads TGTGCCAGCAGTTCAGTCGAGGGCTACGAGCAGTACTTC.

The genes are TRBV28 and TRBJ2-4, with 9 bases that match TRBD1. CDR1 MDHEN and CDR2 SYDVKM come from the germline V gene. J gave up 8 bases and V 9 bases, and 14 bases lay outside the gene matches. CDR3 length equals 15 residues. CDR3 residues: CASLLPGTGRDIQYF. The CDR3 DNA follows: TGTGCCAGTCTTCTACCCGGGACAGGGAGGGACATTCAGTACTTC.

This chain uses TRBV13 with TRBJ2-7; D is possibly TRBD2 (5 bases). The CDR3 consists of 16 residues. Looked up from germline, CDR1 is PRHDT and CDR2 is FYEKMQ (reference sequence). Trimming shortened V by 0 bases and J by 0 bases, and 12 bases separated the two germline ends. The CDR3 nucleotides are TGTGCCAGCAGCTTAGGCCCTCGCGGGTACTCCTACGAGCAGTACTTC. Translated: CASSLGPRGYSYEQYF.

This chain links TRBV30 with TRBJ2-3; 7 positions match TRBD2. V trimming: 2 bases; J trimming: 0 bases; junction bases outside the gene matches: 5. This CDR3 has 15 amino acids. The germline V gene encodes CDR1 GTSNPN and CDR2 SVGIG (reference sequence). The CDR3 is CAWSPYSGSTDTQYF. For the CDR3, the DNA is TGTGCCTGGAGTCCCTATAGCGGGAGCACAGATACGCAGTATTTT. The whole variable domain, filled in from reference TRBV30 and TRBJ2-3, reads SQTIHQWPATLVQPVGSPLSLECTVEGTSNPNLYWYRQAAGRGLQLLFYSVGIGQISSEVPQNLSASRPQDRQFILSSKKLLLSDSGFYLCAWSPYSGSTDTQYFGPGTRLTVL.

The rearrangement joins TRBV19 to TRBJ2-1; D not certain. There are 13 residues in the CDR3. The germline V and J ends were trimmed by 2 bases and 4 bases, with 6 bases remaining between them. Germline CDR1 and CDR2: LNHDA and SQIVND (reference sequence). Written as DNA, the CDR3 is TGTGCCAGTAGTATAACTGAATACAATGAGCAGTTCTTC. It specifies CASSITEYNEQFF.

This chain links TRBV2 with TRBJ2-7; 9 nucleotides match TRBD2. The junction had 10 bases not matched to a gene; V was cut back by 0 bases and J by 1 base. The CDR3 totals 18 residues. CDR1 is SNHLY, CDR2 FYNNEI, per germline. The CDR3 protein is CASSEAVGTSRGSYEQYF. DNA of the CDR3: TGTGCCAGCAGTGAAGCTGTCGGGACTAGCAGGGGGTCCTACGAGCAGTACTTC. The full variable domain, completed using reference TRBV2 and TRBJ2-7, is EPEVTQTPSHQVTQMGQEVILRCVPISNHLYFYWYRQILGQKVEFLVSFYNNEISEKSEIFDDQFSVERPDGSNFTLKIRSTKLEDSAMYFCASSEAVGTSRGSYEQYFGPGTRLTVT.

The chain combines TRBV29-1 with TRBJ1-1; TRBD1 aligns across 10 bases. This CDR3 region has 15 residues. The trim removed 5 bases at V and 0 bases at J, leaving 6 bases unmatched. Per the germline V gene, CDR1 is SQVTM and CDR2 is ANQGSEA. The CDR3 DNA reads as TGCAGCGTTAGAGGGGACAGGGGCATGAACACTGAAGCTTTCTTT. Encoded protein: CSVRGDRGMNTEAFF.

The rearrangement joins TRBV19 to TRBJ2-5; 10 bases fit TRBD2. V trimming: 3 bases; J trimming: 5 bases; junction bases outside the gene matches: 6. The V gene's germline CDR1 is LNHDA and CDR2 SQIVND (reference sequence). This CDR3 has 15 residues. In DNA form, the CDR3 reads TGTGCCAGTAGTATTGCTAGCGGGAGAACGGAGACCCAGTACTTC. Its translation: CASSIASGRTETQYF.

The chain recombines TRBV29-1 with TRBJ2-1, with 7 bases fitting TRBD2. The J segment lost 2 bases and the V segment lost 7 bases, leaving 8 bases of the junction unmatched. This CDR3 contains 14 residues. Per germline, CDR1 SQVTM and CDR2 ANQGSEA. The CDR3: CSAVGEGTYNEQFF. The CDR3 DNA reads TGCAGCGCTGTGGGGGAGGGCACCTACAATGAGCAGTTCTTC.

The chain employs TRBV18 and TRBJ1-1; TRBD1 might be the D (5 bases). The CDR3 has 14 residues. V was cut by 2 bases and J by 6 bases, with 13 bases left in between. Looked up from germline, CDR1 is KGHSH and CDR2 is LQKENI. The CDR3 coding sequence is TGTGCCAGCTCACCATCGGGGGTGACGGCTGAAGCTTTCTTT. This gives the protein CASSPSGVTAEAFF.

The chain employs TRBV10-1 and TRBJ2-5; 10 nucleotides align to TRBD1. CDR1 is WNHNN, CDR2 SYGVQD, per germline (reference sequence). J lost 2 bases, V lost 6 bases, and 6 bases had no gene match. The CDR3 spans 15 residues. Here the CDR3 reads CASSLGQGGQETQYF. CDR3 DNA sequence: TGCGCCAGCAGCCTTGGACAGGGGGGGCAAGAGACCCAGTACTTC.

The gene calls are TRBV6-1 and TRBJ2-7; 9 bases map to TRBD1. Trimming took 3 bases from V and 0 from J; bases not matched to a gene: 15. The CDR3 runs 19 residues. Looked up from germline, CDR1 is MNHNS and CDR2 is SASEGT. CDR3 loop: CASSEDGPTLTGGSYEQYF. The CDR3 DNA sequence: TGTGCCAGCAGTGAGGATGGCCCAACCCTGACAGGGGGCTCCTACGAGCAGTACTTC.

The CDR3 DNA is TGTGCCAGCAGCCCCGGGACTAGCGGGAGGGTTACCTACGAGCAGTACTTC. Amino acid sequence: CASSPGTSGRVTYEQYF. The V and J genes are TRBV4-2 and TRBJ2-7, with 16 bases matching TRBD2. CDR1 and CDR2 (germline): LGHNA, YNFKEQ. V lost 4 bases, J lost 2 bases, and 5 bases stayed unmatched. The CDR3 totals 17 residues.

The chain carries TRBV28 and TRBJ2-7; 9 nucleotides agree with TRBD1. V shed 3 bases and J 5 bases; nucleotides not matched to a gene: 8. The CDR3 sequence is 15 residues long. Looked up from germline, CDR1 is MDHEN and CDR2 is SYDVKM. The CDR3 DNA reads TGTGCCAGCAGTTTTGGGGACAGGGAGTTCCACGAGCAGTACTTC. Protein sequence: CASSFGDREFHEQYF.

The V call is TRBV9, the J call TRBJ2-1, with D possibly being TRBD2 (7 bases). The CDR3 sequence is 17 residues long. Per germline, CDR1 SGDLS and CDR2 YYNGEE. Trimming removed 4 bases from V and 7 bases from J, with 24 bases in between. CDR3 residues: CASSHPRGVAGANEQFF. The CDR3 coding sequence is TGTGCCAGCAGCCATCCCCGGGGCGTGGCGGGGGCGAATGAGCAGTTCTTC.

In DNA form, the CDR3 reads TGTGCCTGGGCCAAGACAGGTCTCTCCCTCGTGGGGAATGAAAAACTGTTTTTT. This codes for CAWAKTGLSLVGNEKLFF. The rearrangement links TRBV30 to TRBJ1-4; the D gene is possibly TRBD1 (6 bases). Germline CDR1 and CDR2: GTSNPN and SVGIG (reference sequence). V was pared by 5 bases and J by 5 bases, with 27 bases between. The length of the CDR3 is 18 residues. Using reference TRBV30 and TRBJ1-4 for the parts outside the CDR3, the full variable domain is SQTIHQWPATLVQPVGSPLSLECTVEGTSNPNLYWYRQAAGRGLQLLFYSVGIGQISSEVPQNLSASRPQDRQFILSSKKLLLSDSGFYLCAWAKTGLSLVGNEKLFFGSGTQLSVL.

V gene TRBV6-4 combines with J gene TRBJ2-2; the match to TRBD2 covers 9 bases. The CDR3 has 16 amino acids. Trimming at V came to 1 base and at J to 6 bases, leaving 6 bases not matched to a gene. Per germline, CDR1 MRHNA and CDR2 SNTAGT. CDR3 DNA sequence: TGTGCCAGCAGTGACTTGGGTAGCGGGAGTGCCGGGGAGCTGTTTTTT. Its translation: CASSDLGSGSAGELFF.

The chain links TRBV4-3 to TRBJ1-4; 8 bases agree with TRBD1. V lost 0 bases and J lost 4; bases outside the gene matches: 13. There are 19 residues in the CDR3. Germline V lookup: CDR1 LGHNA, CDR2 YSLEER. The CDR3 spells CASSQDGTGGANRNEKLFF. CDR3 sequence (DNA): TGCGCCAGCAGCCAAGATGGGACAGGAGGCGCAAACCGTAATGAAAAACTGTTTTTT.

The chain is built from TRBV5-4 and TRBJ2-1, with TRBD2 identical over 7 bases. Germline loops: CDR1 SGHNT, CDR2 YYREEE (reference sequence). This CDR3 region has 12 residues. V lost 10 bases to trimming and J lost 9 bases; unmatched junction nucleotides: 10. The CDR3 loop is CAGRTRAGEQFF. The CDR3, as DNA: TGTGCCGGAAGGACTAGAGCCGGTGAGCAGTTCTTC. The full variable domain, with the rest looked up from reference TRBV5-4 and TRBJ2-1, is ETGVTQSPTHLIKTRGQQVTLRCSSQSGHNTVSWYQQALGQGPQFIFQYYREEENGRGNFPPRFSGLQFPNYSSELNVNALELDDSALYLCAGRTRAGEQFFGPGTRLTVL.

The V and J genes are TRBV5-4 and TRBJ2-7; maybe TRBD2 (6 bases). CDR1 and CDR2 (germline): SGHNT, YYREEE (reference sequence). This CDR3 is 15 amino acids long. Trimming removed 4 bases from V and 2 bases from J, with 16 bases in between. The DNA for the CDR3 is TGTGCCAGCAGCACGCCGGGACTCCCCGCCTACGAGCAGTACTTC. Protein product: CASSTPGLPAYEQYF. Complete variable domain (other parts from reference TRBV5-4 and TRBJ2-7): ETGVTQSPTHLIKTRGQQVTLRCSSQSGHNTVSWYQQALGQGPQFIFQYYREEENGRGNFPPRFSGLQFPNYSSELNVNALELDDSALYLCASSTPGLPAYEQYFGPGTRLTVT.

Only one count was recorded for this clone. This chain uses TRBV4-1 with TRBJ1-4; the D is unclear. Looked up from germline, CDR1 is MGHRA and CDR2 is YSYEKL. Trimming removed 1 base from V and 7 bases from J, with 22 bases in between. This CDR3 region has 18 residues. CDR3 coding DNA: TGCGCCAGCAGCCAAGGAAGGATCCGGGCGCGACTAGGTGAAAAACTGTTTTTT. It translates to CASSQGRIRARLGEKLFF.